This T cell receptor delta chain was identified in a study of gamma-delta T cells after stem cell transplantation. Remarks on this clone: A far larger clone is off by one base, so a read error is likely. Other DNA sequences in this sample translate to the same CDR3.

TCRdb reprocessed the RT-PCR reads through CATT. The data contain over 1,500 delta-chain clones, roughly 15% of them seen just once; the ten biggest clones take up approximately 15%. Germline V CDR1 and CDR2: GEAIGNYY, EKD. The V and J ends lost 1 base and 0 bases respectively, with 26 bases between them. This CDR3 region has 20 residues. The sample consisted of gamma-delta T cells. This clonotype originated in a human donor. It is not recorded whose cells these are; they may come from a transplant donor. The chain couples TRDV2 to TRDJ1; D may be TRDD3 (6 bases). The CDR3 DNA reads TGTGCCTGTGACACTCCGCCCCCTACTCTGGGGATGGCCTACACCGATAAACTCATCTTT. Translating gives CACDTPPPTLGMAYTDKLIF.